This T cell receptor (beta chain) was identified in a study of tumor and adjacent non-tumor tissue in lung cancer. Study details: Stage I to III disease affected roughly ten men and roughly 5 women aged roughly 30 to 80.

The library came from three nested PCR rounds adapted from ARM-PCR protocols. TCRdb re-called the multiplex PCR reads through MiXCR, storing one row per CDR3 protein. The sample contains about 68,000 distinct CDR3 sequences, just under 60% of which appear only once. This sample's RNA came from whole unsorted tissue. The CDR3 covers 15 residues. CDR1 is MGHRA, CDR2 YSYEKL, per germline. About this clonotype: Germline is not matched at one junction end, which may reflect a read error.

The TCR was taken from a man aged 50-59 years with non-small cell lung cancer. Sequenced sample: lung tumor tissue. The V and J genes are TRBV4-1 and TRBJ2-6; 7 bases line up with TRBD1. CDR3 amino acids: CDSSHDRAGANVLTF. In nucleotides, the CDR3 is TGCGACAGCAGCCACGACAGGGCTGGGGCCAACGTCCTGACCTTC.